These 9 T cell receptor beta chains were sequenced from one sample in a study of cytomegalovirus exposure and HLA in healthy donors. Vbeta (60) and Jbeta (13) primers were used in the PCR. Profiling relied on immunoSEQ multiplex PCR, and the TCRdb table lists in-frame clones only, not all of them. There are about 130,000 clones in the sample; approximately 79% occur only once, and approximately 6.2% lies in the top ten. Sample: PBMCs. These receptors all come from a man between 40 and 49 years old in good health and CMV-seropositive.

This sequence joins TRBV11-2 and TRBJ2-3; tentative D call: TRBD1 (5 bases). The V and J ends lost 6 bases and 0 bases respectively, with 16 bases between them. CDR1 and CDR2 (germline): SGHAT, FQNNGV. The CDR3 has 16 residues. CDR3 region: CASRPWTRLSTDTQYF. As DNA, the CDR3 is TGTGCCAGCAGACCCTGGACACGACTGAGCACAGATACGCAGTATTTT.

With regard to this clone: One end of the junction fails to match germline, which may point to a read error. V usage is TRBV4-1 and J usage is TRBJ2-2, with D perhaps matching TRBD2 (6 bases). The CDR3 runs 16 residues. The germline V gene encodes CDR1 MGHRA and CDR2 YSYEKL. The CDR3 loop reads CASSQDNSGQTGELFF. In DNA form, the CDR3 reads TGTGCCAGCAGCCAAGATAATAGCGGTCAAACCGGGGAGCTGTTTTTT.

The chain employs TRBV6-5 and TRBJ2-2, with TRBD1 identical over 7 bases. Germline V lookup: CDR1 MNHEY, CDR2 SVGAGI. V was clipped by 5 bases and J by 4 bases; unmatched bases: 4. The CDR3 has 14 residues. The CDR3 region has the DNA TGTGCCAGCAGTCGACAGGGACGCACCGGGGAGCTGTTTTTT. This codes for CASSRQGRTGELFF.

The chain links TRBV14 to TRBJ1-6; 8 bases are a match to TRBD1. Germline CDR1 and CDR2: SGHDN and FVKESK. This CDR3 region has 20 residues. The V segment lost 3 bases and the J segment 0 bases; nucleotides outside the gene matches: 13. CDR3 sequence: CASSHLPGTGTNSYNSPLHF. CDR3 in DNA: TGTGCCAGCAGCCATCTCCCGGGGACAGGCACTAACTCCTATAATTCACCCCTCCACTTT.

The rearrangement links TRBV6-5 to TRBJ1-1; D perhaps matches TRBD1 (5 bases). Germline V gives CDR1 MNHEY, CDR2 SVGAGI. CDR3 size: 14 residues. V dropped 1 base and J dropped 5 bases, with 11 bases sitting between them. CDR3 loop: CASSYLSRVTEAFF. The CDR3 coding sequence is TGTGCCAGCAGTTACTTAAGCAGGGTGACTGAAGCTTTCTTT.

CDR3: CASSSAGAGGYTF. In DNA, the CDR3 is TGTGCCAGCAGTTCTGCAGGGGCTGGTGGCTACACCTTC. V is TRBV6-5 and J is TRBJ1-2; tentative D call: TRBD1 (6 bases). The CDR3 is 13 residues long. V lost 4 bases to trimming and J lost 7 bases, with 13 bases between them. Germline V gives CDR1 MNHEY, CDR2 SVGAGI.

This clone was counted only a few times. V usage is TRBV6-5 and J usage is TRBJ1-3; 9 nucleotides align to TRBD1. CDR1 and CDR2 from the germline V gene are MNHEY and SVGAGI. CDR3 length: 15 amino acids. Trimming took 0 bases from V and 4 from J; bases not matched to a gene: 1. CDR3 bases: TGTGCCAGCAGTTACTCGGACAGGGGAGGAAACACCATATATTTT. Amino acids: CASSYSDRGGNTIYF.

The chain combines TRBV7-2 with TRBJ1-5; 8 bases are shared with TRBD1. Germline V lookup: CDR1 SGHTA, CDR2 FQGNSA. The trim removed 3 bases at V and 4 bases at J, leaving 5 bases unmatched. The CDR3 is made up of 15 amino acids. The CDR3 nucleotides are TGTGCCAGCAGCTTTCAGGGGGCGCGAAATCAGCCCCAGCATTTT. Translated, it gives CASSFQGARNQPQHF. Supplemented by reference TRBV7-2 and TRBJ1-5, the full variable domain reads GAGVSQSPSNKVTEKGKDVELRCDPISGHTALYWYRQSLGQGLEFLIYFQGNSAPDKSGLPSDRFSAERTGGSVSTLTIQRTQQEDSAVYLCASSFQGARNQPQHFGDGTRLSIL.

This clone was seen only once. The chain combines TRBV27 with TRBJ2-7; D unresolved. Germline V gene lookup returns CDR1 MNHEY and CDR2 SMNVEV (reference sequence). The V and J ends lost 5 bases and 5 bases respectively, with 19 bases between them. The CDR3 has 15 residues. The CDR3 DNA follows: TGTGCCAGCAGTCCCTCCCTCACAGAAAACAACGAGCAGTACTTC. Its protein is CASSPSLTENNEQYF.